This T cell receptor beta chain emerged from a study of T cell responses to AZD1222 COVID-19 vaccine. Per germline, CDR1 SGHTA and CDR2 FQGNSA. V shed 5 bases, J shed 6 bases, and the junction held 7 bases outside the gene matches. CDR3 length equals 15 residues. Profiling relied on immunoSEQ multiplex PCR, and the TCRdb table lists in-frame clones only, not all of them. The repertoire holds tens of thousands of clones, with about nine tenths as singletons. Specimen: peripheral blood, collected 28 days after the second AZD1222 dose. The chain combines TRBV7-2 with TRBJ1-4; 9 bases are shared with TRBD1. The sequence derives from an adult who received the AZD1222 COVID-19 vaccine. The CDR3 loop reads CASSPSGQGYEKLFF. The CDR3 DNA reads as TGTGCCAGCAGCCCATCCGGACAGGGGTATGAAAAACTGTTTTTT.